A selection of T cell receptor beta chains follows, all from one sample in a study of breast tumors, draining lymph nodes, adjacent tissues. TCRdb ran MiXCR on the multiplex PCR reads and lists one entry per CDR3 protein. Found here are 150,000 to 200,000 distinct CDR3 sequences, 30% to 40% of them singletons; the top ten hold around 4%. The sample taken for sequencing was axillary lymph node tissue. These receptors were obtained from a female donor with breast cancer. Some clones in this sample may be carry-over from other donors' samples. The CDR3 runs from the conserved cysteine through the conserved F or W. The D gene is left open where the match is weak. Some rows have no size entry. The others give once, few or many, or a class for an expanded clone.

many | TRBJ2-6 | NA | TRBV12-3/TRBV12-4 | CASSLANLRANVLTF | TGTGCCAGCAGTTTAGCCAACCTACGGGCCAACGTCCTGACTTTC
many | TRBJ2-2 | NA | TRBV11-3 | CASSRRGSNTGELFF | TGTGCCAGCAGCCGGAGGGGCTCGAACACCGGGGAGCTGTTTTTT
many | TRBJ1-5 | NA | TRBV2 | CASSFKLWGADQPQHF | TGTGCCAGCAGTTTCAAGCTCTGGGGTGCGGATCAGCCCCAGCATTTT
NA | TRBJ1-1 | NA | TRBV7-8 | CASSSTFSNTEAFF | TGTGCCAGCAGCTCGACCTTCTCGAACACTGAAGCTTTCTTT
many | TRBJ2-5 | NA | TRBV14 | CASSQQIAETQYF | TGTGCCAGCAGCCAGCAGATTGCGGAGACCCAGTACTTC
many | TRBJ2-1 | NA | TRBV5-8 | CASQEAGSYNEQFF | TGTGCCAGCCAGGAGGCGGGGAGCTACAATGAGCAGTTCTTC
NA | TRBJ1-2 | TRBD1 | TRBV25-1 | CASRSTRRIAQGAYGYTF | TGTGCCAGCAGATCCACTAGACGCATCGCGCAGGGGGCCTATGGCTACACCTTC
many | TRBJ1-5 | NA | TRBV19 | CASSLGGRFNQPQHF | TGTGCCAGTAGCCTGGGGGGACGGTTCAATCAGCCCCAGCATTTT
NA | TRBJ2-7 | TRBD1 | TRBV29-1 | CSVEDRGTGSYEQYF | TGCAGCGTTGAAGATCGTGGGACAGGGTCCTACGAGCAGTACTTC
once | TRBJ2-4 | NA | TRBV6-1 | CTSSDGHVSVVKNIQYF | TGTACCAGCAGTGACGGACACGTCAGTGTCGTCAAAAACATTCAGTACTTC
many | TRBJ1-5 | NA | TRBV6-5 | CASSYSQGTSQPQHF | TGTGCCAGCAGTTACTCCCAGGGGACCAGCCAGCCCCAGCATTTT
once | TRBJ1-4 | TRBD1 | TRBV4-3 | CASSPSGQGREKLFF | TGCGCCAGCAGCCCATCAGGACAGGGTAGGGAAAAACTGTTTTTT
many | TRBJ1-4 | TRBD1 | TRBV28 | CASSFQGDATNEKLFF | TGTGCCAGCAGTTTTCAGGGGGATGCAACTAATGAAAAACTGTTTTTT
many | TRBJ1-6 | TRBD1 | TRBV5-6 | CASSLGRTGHNSPLHF | TGTGCCAGCAGCTTGGGTCGGACAGGGCACAATTCACCCCTCCACTTT
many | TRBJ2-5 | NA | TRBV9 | CASSVGDTRQETQYF | TGTGCCAGCAGCGTAGGGGACACCCGACAAGAGACCCAGTACTTC
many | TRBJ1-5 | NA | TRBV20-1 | CSVGRIYSNQPQHF | TGCAGTGTGGGACGGATTTATAGCAATCAGCCCCAGCATTTT
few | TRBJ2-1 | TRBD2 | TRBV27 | CASSFASGGSFYNEQFF | TGTGCCAGCAGTTTTGCCAGCGGGGGGTCCTTCTACAATGAGCAGTTCTTC
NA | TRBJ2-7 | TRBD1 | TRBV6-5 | CASSPGTGFNEQYF | TGCGCCAGCAGTCCCGGGACAGGGTTCAACGAGCAGTACTTC
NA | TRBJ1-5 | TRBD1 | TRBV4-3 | CASSQDEGQGYEHF | TGCGCCAGCAGCCAAGATGAGGGACAGGGCTACGAGCATTTT
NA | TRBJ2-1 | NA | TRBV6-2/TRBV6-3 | CASSYSSASTAQFF | TGTGCCAGCAGTTACTCATCGGCTAGCACGGCGCAGTTCTTC
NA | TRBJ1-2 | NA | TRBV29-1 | CSVEGHKSNYGYTF | TGCAGCGTTGAGGGGCACAAGAGTAACTATGGCTACACCTTC
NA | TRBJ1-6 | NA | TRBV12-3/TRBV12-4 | CASSQDRDARPDSPLHF | TGCGCCAGCAGCCAAGATCGGGACGCCAGGCCCGATTCACCCCTCCACTTT
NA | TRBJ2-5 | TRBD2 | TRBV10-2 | CASSLAGGLATGSF | TGCGCCAGCAGCCTAGCGGGGGGGCTTGCCACGGGGTCCTTC